This T cell receptor (beta chain) is from a study of blood T cell repertoires in COVID-19. Across the whole study: There were acute and convalescent COVID-19 samples, and they came from the United States, Italy and Spain.

CDR1 MNHEY and CDR2 SVGAGI come from the germline V gene. The CDR3 is 14 residues long. V was shortened by 8 bases and J by 5 bases, with 16 bases between the two germline ends. Authors' data handling: Nucleated cell counts were estimated from reference gene primer amplification. The data were produced by immunoSEQ multiplex PCR, yet TCRdb's version contains in-frame clones alone and is incomplete. V and J calls and clone size are given by that table; D and trimming were obtained from the DNA. The profile shows some 70,000 clones, 82% of them singletons. The receptor comes from a woman aged 60 to 75 with acute or convalescent COVID-19. The sample taken for sequencing was peripheral blood. The J gene is TRBJ1-5, the V gene TRBV6-5, with D possibly TRBD1 on 6 matching bases. The CDR3 protein is CASRRQDPDQPQHF. The DNA for the CDR3 is TGTGCCAGCCGAAGACAGGATCCGGATCAGCCCCAGCATTTT.